This section outlines one TCR beta chain sequence together with its context. At one boundary the junction diverges from the germline segment, which might be a read error. The data belong to a study of blood T cells in healthy people across ages. The CDR3 is 17 residues long. CDR1 and CDR2 (germline): KGHSH, LQKENI. Sample-barcoded 5' priming and a J-beta primer mix drove a second PCR of about 7 to 11 cycles. One entry per CDR3 protein, called by TCRdb with MiXCR from the 5' RACE reads. This sample has hundreds of thousands of distinct CDR3 sequences; 40% to 50% occur once, and the top ten carry under 20%.

The chain carries TRBV18 and TRBJ2-2; D gene unclear. This clonotype originated in a man aged 60-69 years in good health. The sequenced material came from blood. This chain's CDR3 is CAGSPIPGSQVSGELFF. The CDR3 bases are TGTGCCGGCTCACCGATCCCGGGCAGTCAGGTTTCCGGGGAGCTGTTTTTT. The entire variable domain, with the rest obtained from reference TRBV18 and TRBJ2-2, is as follows: NAGVMQNPRHLVRRRGQEARLRCSPMKGHSHVYWYRQLPEEGLKFMVYLQKENIIDESGMPKERFSAEFPKEGPSILRIQQVVRGDSAAYFCAGSPIPGSQVSGELFFGEGSRLTVL.